This T cell receptor beta chain appears in the sequencing data of a study of regulatory T cells in long-lasting Graves disease. Time point reported: newly diagnosed GD, antithyroid drugs for less than 3 months. RNA from PBMCs was the source of the TCR library. Libraries of TCR beta came from iRepertoire HTBI primers plus Arm-PCR of CDR3 regions. TCRdb re-analysed the multiplex PCR reads in MiXCR, keeping a single row per CDR3 protein. The table shows around 420,000 distinct CDR3 sequences, with over 14% occurring only once. Germline values: CDR1 SEHNR, CDR2 FQNEAQ (reference sequence). The CDR3 is made up of 17 amino acids. V was pared by 5 bases and J by 2 bases, with 21 bases between. Separately, the same data were catalogued under a study of T cells in Graves' hyperthyroidism and ophthalmopathy. That paper adds: Carried out on the TCR CDR3, a first-round RT-PCR used the HTBI primer set. The majority of expanded thyroid clonotypes above 0.001 also appeared in blood. Model output signaled ophthalmopathy a median 6.5 months ahead of onset.

This specimen was peripheral blood mononuclear cells (PBMCs), taken at new diagnosis, from a patient treated with antithyroid drugs. This chain links TRBV7-9 with TRBJ1-1; possible D gene TRBD1, 5 bases. The receptor comes from a woman aged 40 to 49 with Graves disease. The CDR3 DNA sequence: TGTGCCAGCAGCCCTAGGAATACGGGGCCGAGAAACACTGAAGCTTTCTTT. This gives the protein CASSPRNTGPRNTEAFF.